This T cell receptor beta chain was profiled in a study of T cells in Graves' hyperthyroidism and ophthalmopathy. This clonotype was found many times. Amplified TCR beta CDR3 regions came from RNA transcripts. A set of HTBI primers served as the primers for a first-round RT-PCR of the TCR CDR3. One entry per CDR3 protein, called by TCRdb with MiXCR from the multiplex PCR reads. The sample carries approximately 520,000 distinct CDR3 sequences, approximately 25% recorded once. The CDR3 is made up of 14 amino acids. V shed 3 bases and J shed 6 bases, with 15 bases lying between them. CDR1 is MDHEN and CDR2 is SYDVKM in the germline V gene.

The specimen sequenced was blood. V usage is TRBV28 and J usage is TRBJ2-7, with D maybe TRBD1 (5 bases). The TCR originated in a woman in her 30s with Graves' ophthalmopathy. The CDR3 spells CASSFPLQGVEQYF. The CDR3 DNA reads TGTGCCAGCAGTTTCCCCCTCCAAGGGGTCGAGCAGTACTTC.